Below, 13 T cell receptor beta chains from the same sample are listed, as sequenced in a study of T cells in Graves' hyperthyroidism and ophthalmopathy. TCR beta CDR3 sequences were amplified from RNA transcripts. With the HTBI primer set, the TCR CDR3 went through a first round of RT-PCR. TCRdb used MiXCR to reprocess the multiplex PCR reads, holding one entry per CDR3 protein. The sample gives about 360,000 distinct CDR3 sequences, around 13% of which show up once; roughly 8.3% is in the top ten. Sequencing input: blood. The receptors originated from a woman aged 18-30 years with Graves' hyperthyroidism.

The J gene is TRBJ1-2, the V gene TRBV10-3; 7 nucleotides line up with TRBD1. Trimming cost V 6 bases and J 3 bases; bases outside gene matches: 10. The CDR3 is 15 amino acids. Germline V gene sequence: CDR1 ENHRY, CDR2 SYGVKD. The CDR3 coding sequence is TGTGCCATCAGGGAACTCCCTGGGACAGACTATGGCTACACCTTC. Residues: CAIRELPGTDYGYTF.

This clonotype was recorded many times. J is TRBJ1-1 and V is TRBV11-2; TRBD1 might be the D (5 bases). Germline V gene lookup returns CDR1 SGHAT and CDR2 FQNNGV. Trimming removed 4 bases at V and 3 bases at J, with 12 bases between. The length of the CDR3 is 14 residues. The chain's CDR3 is CASSSARGDTEAFF. CDR3 bases: TGTGCCAGCAGCTCGGCCCGGGGGGACACTGAAGCTTTCTTT.

The chain uses TRBV4-2 and TRBJ2-1; TRBD2 aligns across 8 bases. V shed 0 bases and J 3 bases; nucleotides not matched to a gene: 4. The CDR3 length is 16 residues. Germline assignment: CDR1 LGHNA and CDR2 YNFKEQ. The CDR3 DNA is TGTGCCAGCAGCCAAGACGGGGGGGGCTTCTACAATGAGCAGTTCTTC. This encodes CASSQDGGGFYNEQFF.

This sequence joins TRBV5-1 and TRBJ2-7; 11 bases fit TRBD1. CDR3 size: 14 residues. Germline V lookup: CDR1 SGHRS, CDR2 YFSETQ. The junction had 3 bases not matched to a gene; V was cut back by 4 bases and J by 3 bases. The CDR3 DNA is TGCGCCAGCAGCCCGGGACAGGGGGTCTACGAGCAGTACTTC. This codes for CASSPGQGVYEQYF. Variable domain in full (rest from reference TRBV5-1 and TRBJ2-7): KAGVTQTPRYLIKTRGQQVTLSCSPISGHRSVSWYQQTPGQGLQFLFEYFSETQRNKGNFPGRFSGRQFSNSRSEMNVSTLELGDSALYLCASSPGQGVYEQYFGPGTRLTVT.

The V and J genes are TRBV6-1 and TRBJ1-5, with TRBD1 matching over 10 bases. The V gene end was trimmed by 10 bases and the J gene end by 9 bases; junction bases not matched to a gene: 15. Germline V gene data show CDR1 as MNHNS and CDR2 as SASEGT. CDR3 size: 15 residues. This chain's CDR3 is CANDRDRGLRGPQHF. The CDR3, as DNA: TGTGCCAACGACCGGGACAGGGGCCTTCGGGGGCCCCAGCATTTT.

This clonotype has at least ten counts. The chain combines TRBV6-1 with TRBJ2-3; D remains ambiguous. This CDR3 region has 13 residues. V gave up 7 bases and J gave up 2 bases, with 10 bases separating them. The germline V gene has CDR1 MNHNS and CDR2 SASEGT. The CDR3 region is CASKYGSTDTQYF. DNA for the CDR3: TGTGCCAGCAAGTATGGGTCCACAGATACGCAGTATTTT.

This rearrangement joins TRBV9 to TRBJ2-2; D gene ambiguous. Germline V gene sequence: CDR1 SGDLS, CDR2 YYNGEE. V was cut by 0 bases and J by 5 bases, with 11 bases left in between. This CDR3 is built from 15 residues. This CDR3 is CASSVGVVWTGELFF. CDR3 bases: TGTGCCAGCAGCGTAGGGGTTGTTTGGACCGGGGAGCTGTTTTTT.

This clonotype was seen a handful of times. The chain carries TRBV19 and TRBJ2-2; D gene uncertain. CDR3 size: 12 residues. Germline V gene data show CDR1 as LNHDA and CDR2 as SQIVND (reference sequence). The ends were cut back, 3 bases at V and 4 bases at J, with 3 bases in the middle. The CDR3 protein is CASSIATGELFF. Here the CDR3 DNA reads TGTGCCAGTAGTATCGCCACCGGGGAGCTGTTTTTT.

Regarding this clonotype: A much bigger clone sits one base away, suggesting this may be a read error. This chain uses TRBV18 with TRBJ1-4; D not resolved. Germline V CDR1 and CDR2: KGHSH, LQKENI. Trimming removed 2 bases at V and 2 bases at J, with 9 bases between. The CDR3 has 15 residues. CDR3 nucleotide sequence: TGTGCCAGCTCACCAAGGAAAACGACTAATGAAAAACTGTTTTTT. This codes for CASSPRKTTNEKLFF.

This clonotype was observed at least ten times. The gene calls are TRBV20-1 and TRBJ2-5; weak D call: TRBD1 (5 bases). Trimming took off 4 bases at V and 4 bases at J, with 19 bases between the two ends. The CDR3 sequence is 15 residues long. CDR1 and CDR2 from the germline V gene are DFQATT and SNEGSKA (reference sequence). This chain's CDR3 is CSAIPRAGQGETQYF. DNA for the CDR3: TGCAGTGCTATCCCCAGGGCAGGGCAGGGAGAGACCCAGTACTTC.

This clonotype was seen many times. V is TRBV7-8 and J is TRBJ1-1; D is possibly TRBD1 (5 bases). The CDR3 covers 16 residues. Germline V lookup: CDR1 SGHVS, CDR2 FQNEAQ. V was shortened by 7 bases and J by 3 bases, with 21 bases between the two germline ends. CDR3 nucleotides: TGTGCCAGCATCACCCAGGGCAGGGCGGGGGACACTGAAGCTTTCTTT. The encoded protein is CASITQGRAGDTEAFF. The variable domain in full, with the rest retrieved from reference TRBV7-8 and TRBJ1-1, is GAGVSQSPRYKVAKRGQDVALRCDPISGHVSLFWYQQALGQGPEFLTYFQNEAQLDKSGLPSDRFFAERPEGSVSTLKIQRTQQEDSAVYLCASITQGRAGDTEAFFGQGTRLTVV.

This clonotype was seen a few times. Given a much more abundant clone one base away, this may be a read error. CDR3 bases: TGTGCCAGCAGCCCGACTTTTCAAGGGACCCAGTACTTC. Translated: CASSPTFQGTQYF. The chain recombines TRBV7-2 with TRBJ2-5; no definite D call. The CDR3 totals 13 residues. The germline V gene encodes CDR1 SGHTA and CDR2 FQGNSA.

This clonotype was recorded at least ten times. The junction and the germline gene differ at one end; a read error may be behind it. The genes are TRBV18 and TRBJ1-2, with 7 bases identical to TRBD1. The CDR3 has 14 residues. Germline-derived CDR1 and CDR2 are KGHSH and LQKENI. The CDR3 nucleotides are TGCGCCAGCAGCCCGGGACAGCCTAACTATGGCTACACCTTC. Encoded protein: CASSPGQPNYGYTF. Complete variable domain (other parts from reference TRBV18 and TRBJ1-2): NAGVMQNPRHLVRRRGQEARLRCSPMKGHSHVYWYRQLPEEGLKFMVYLQKENIIDESGMPKERFSAEFPKEGPSILRIQQVVRGDSAAYFCASSPGQPNYGYTFGSGTRLTVV.